The clone carrying this T cell receptor (beta chain) is medium-sized within its sample. Peripheral blood genomic DNA, not sorted cells or RNA, was the template. Trimming stripped 2 bases from V and 2 bases from J, with 9 bases between. Germline V CDR1 and CDR2: MNHEY, SMNVEV (reference sequence). The CDR3 consists of 15 residues. The sample belongs to a study of T cell repertoires in aging, cancer and after chemotherapy. Multiplex touch-down PCR with TRB-A/B primers amplified rearranged V-D-J TRB sequences. Using its own MiXCR run on the multiplex PCR reads, TCRdb lists one record per CDR3 protein. The repertoire holds about 5,500 distinct CDR3 sequences, around 30% seen once, with roughly 5.6% in the top ten.

V usage is TRBV27 and J usage is TRBJ2-2; D is ambiguous. The receptor's source is a human donor in good health. Material: blood. As DNA, the CDR3 is TGTGCCAGCAGTTTAGGAGCAGCTAACACCGGGGAGCTGTTTTTT. Encoded protein: CASSLGAANTGELFF.